This T cell receptor (beta chain) was identified during a study of cytomegalovirus exposure and HLA in healthy donors. Whole-study context: Around 78 million unique TCRs, all from HLA-typed donors, were included in an early release of the data.

The study's findings and limits: In vitro work confirmed that a few CMV-associated chains recognize CMV antigens. Later on, an analysis found that several of the most significant clusters appeared to be linked to common viral pathogens, which included parvovirus B19.

After removal of 0 bases from V and 2 bases from J, the junction contained 10 bases not matched to a gene. CDR3 size: 16 residues. CDR1 and CDR2 (germline): GTSNPN, SVGIG (reference sequence). At the time of sampling, donors were nominally healthy, though unrecorded immune exposures were likely. PCR was performed using 60 Vbeta and 13 Jbeta primers. TCRdb's copy holds only in-frame clones and misses some; the assay was immunoSEQ multiplex PCR. The sample holds 150,000 to 200,000 clones; around 77% are singletons and the top ten take 2% to 2.5%. This clone was recorded only once. Antigen specificity is unknown.

The sequenced sample was PBMCs. The genes are TRBV30 and TRBJ2-7, with TRBD2 identical over 7 bases. The receptor was isolated from a man between 60 and 70 years old in good health and CMV-seronegative. The CDR3 loop is CAWSVGGGGRAYEQYF. The DNA of the CDR3 is TGTGCCTGGAGTGTAGGTGGGGGAGGGCGGGCCTACGAGCAGTACTTC. The whole variable domain, filled in from reference TRBV30 and TRBJ2-7, reads SQTIHQWPATLVQPVGSPLSLECTVEGTSNPNLYWYRQAAGRGLQLLFYSVGIGQISSEVPQNLSASRPQDRQFILSSKKLLLSDSGFYLCAWSVGGGGRAYEQYFGPGTRLTVT.